The 23 T cell receptor beta chains listed next were all sequenced from one sample in a study of blood T cell repertoires in COVID-19. Libraries were prepared by immunoSEQ multiplex PCR; TCRdb keeps only in-frame clonotypes and omits some of them. The data hold a few hundred thousand clones, with 70% to 90% observed a single time. The sequencing input was peripheral blood. All receptors come from an older woman with acute or convalescent COVID-19.

The rearrangement uses TRBV12-3 or TRBV12-4 and TRBJ2-1, with D perhaps matching TRBD1 (5 bases). V dropped 2 bases and J dropped 9 bases, with 8 bases sitting between them. CDR3 length: 12 amino acids. The CDR3: CASSLQGSEQFF. The CDR3 DNA follows: TGTGCCAGCAGTTTACAGGGCTCTGAGCAGTTCTTC.

V is TRBV24-1 and J is TRBJ1-2; tentatively, D is TRBD1 (6 bases). V was clipped by 6 bases and J by 5 bases, with 12 bases between them. Germline CDR1 and CDR2: KGHDR and SFDVKD. The CDR3 loop spans 13 amino acids. The DNA of the CDR3 is TGTGCCACCAGTTTAGGGGGAAGTTATGGCTACACCTTC. Its translation: CATSLGGSYGYTF.

The gene calls are TRBV4-2 and TRBJ2-7, with D uncertain. V shed 4 bases and J shed 7 bases, with 17 bases lying between them. The CDR3 extends over 14 amino acids. The germline V gene has CDR1 LGHNA and CDR2 YNFKEQ. DNA for the CDR3: TGTGCCAGCAGCCCCGCTGCGGTGGCCAAGGAGCAGTACTTC. Translation gives CASSPAAVAKEQYF.

V is TRBV28 and J is TRBJ1-1; D remains unclear. V was shortened by 10 bases and J by 1 base, with 7 bases between the two germline ends. CDR1 is MDHEN, CDR2 SYDVKM, per germline. The CDR3 consists of 11 residues. The DNA for the CDR3 is TGTGCCACCGAGGAGAACACTGAAGCTTTCTTT. Its translation: CATEENTEAFF.

CDR3 bases: TGTGCCAGCAGCAAAATCCGGACAGGGACTGCCTACGAGCAGTACTTC. As protein: CASSKIRTGTAYEQYF. V is TRBV21-1 and J is TRBJ2-7; the D call in the table, TRBD1, was not verified against the DNA. TRBV21-1 is a pseudogene locus. This CDR3 is built from 16 residues.

This chain connects TRBV6-2 or TRBV6-3 to TRBJ2-7; 7 bases fit TRBD2. CDR1 and CDR2 (germline): MNHEY, SVGEGT. The CDR3 has 15 residues. V was clipped by 2 bases and J by 2 bases; unmatched bases: 6. CDR3 in amino acids: CASSYLGLGTYEQYF. The CDR3 DNA reads as TGTGCCAGCAGTTACCTCGGACTAGGAACCTACGAGCAGTACTTC.

The chain recombines TRBV14 with TRBJ2-3; 9 bases fit TRBD2. The length of the CDR3 is 17 residues. Germline CDR1 is SGHDN and CDR2 is FVKESK. The V gene end was trimmed by 0 bases and the J gene end by 6 bases; junction bases not matched to a gene: 10. The CDR3, as DNA: TGTGCCAGCAGCCAAGATAAGGAAGCTAGCGGGATGGATACGCAGTATTTT. This sequence encodes CASSQDKEASGMDTQYF.

For this clone: At the DNA level, this CDR3 is encoded by other sequences in the same sample as well. The chain is built from TRBV20-1 and TRBJ2-3, with D hard to call. The germline V and J ends were trimmed by 3 bases and 2 bases, with 15 bases remaining between them. There are 15 residues in the CDR3. Germline V CDR1 and CDR2: DFQATT, SNEGSKA (reference sequence). CDR3 nucleotide sequence: TGCAGTGCTAGTTTCACAATCTTTAACACAGATACGCAGTATTTT. Encoded protein: CSASFTIFNTDTQYF.

The chain joins TRBV7-3 to TRBJ1-6; D remains unclear. Trimming removed 4 bases at V and 7 bases at J, with 14 bases between. Per germline, CDR1 SGHTA and CDR2 FQGTGA. This CDR3 comprises 15 residues. The CDR3 here is CASSSSAGGNSPLHF. As DNA, the CDR3 is TGTGCCAGCAGCTCCTCGGCGGGAGGGAATTCACCCCTCCACTTT.

The V gene is TRBV6-4, the J gene TRBJ1-5; D perhaps matches TRBD1 (6 bases). The length of the CDR3 is 20 residues. Germline CDR1 reads MRHNA; CDR2 reads SNTAGT. V gave up 5 bases and J gave up 3 bases, with 29 bases separating them. CDR3 sequence reads: CASSHGWDTRKLGSNQPQHF. For the CDR3, the DNA is TGTGCCAGCAGTCACGGGTGGGACACACGAAAACTAGGGTCCAATCAGCCCCAGCATTTT.

This sequence joins TRBV10-3 and TRBJ1-2, with 7 positions matching TRBD1. With 3 bases clipped from V and 5 bases from J, the junction kept 6 bases outside the gene matches. CDR1 and CDR2 (germline): ENHRY, SYGVKD. This CDR3 region has 14 residues. CDR3 DNA: TGTGCCATCAGTGAAGGGGGGACAGCTTATGGCTACACCTTC. It is translated as CAISEGGTAYGYTF.

This clone showed up just once. V usage is TRBV24-1 and J usage is TRBJ2-3; 9 bases align to TRBD1. Germline trimming cut 6 bases from V and 4 bases from J; bases unmatched to any gene: 7. The germline gives CDR1 KGHDR, CDR2 SFDVKD. The CDR3 is 15 amino acids. The CDR3 DNA sequence: TGTGCCACCAGTCCTACGGACAGGGGAGCAGATACGCAGTATTTT. Translating gives CATSPTDRGADTQYF.

J is TRBJ2-1 and V is TRBV7-3; 11 bases agree with TRBD2. Trimming cost V 5 bases and J 7 bases; bases outside gene matches: 10. Germline values: CDR1 SGHTA, CDR2 FQGTGA. The CDR3 runs 16 residues. The CDR3 DNA is TGTGCCAGCAGCCCCACTAGCGGGGGTTCCAGGAATGAGCAGTTCTTC. It specifies CASSPTSGGSRNEQFF.

V and J are TRBV5-1 and TRBJ2-3; TRBD1 might be the D (7 bases). Germline CDR1 reads SGHRS; CDR2 reads YFSETQ. The CDR3 length is 16 residues. Trimming cost V 6 bases and J 3 bases, with 20 bases left between them. The CDR3 loop reads CASTIKAGGPTDTQYF. The DNA of the CDR3 is TGCGCCAGCACGATTAAGGCAGGGGGGCCGACAGATACGCAGTATTTT.

The chain recombines TRBV7-2 with TRBJ2-3, with TRBD2 matching 10 bases. CDR1 is SGHTA, CDR2 FQGNSA, per germline. V was clipped by 5 bases and J by 1 base; unmatched bases: 9. The CDR3 runs to 17 residues. CDR3 in DNA: TGTGCCAGCAGCCTAGGGGCTAGCGGGGGCCGCACAGATACGCAGTATTTT. Amino acid sequence: CASSLGASGGRTDTQYF.

J is TRBJ2-5 and V is TRBV7-9; 10 positions agree with TRBD1. Germline assignment: CDR1 SEHNR and CDR2 FQNEAQ (reference sequence). The CDR3 length is 15 residues. With V trimmed by 6 bases and J by 2 bases, 6 bases remained unmatched. Here the CDR3 reads CASSHWTGGQETQYF. The CDR3, as DNA: TGTGCCAGCAGTCACTGGACAGGGGGTCAAGAGACCCAGTACTTC.

This clone appeared a few times. The CDR3 sequence is CASRGNRGDYNEQFF. CDR3 DNA sequence: TGTGCCAGCAGGGGAAATAGGGGTGACTACAATGAGCAGTTCTTC. The chain uses TRBV6-5 and TRBJ2-1, with a tentative D call TRBD1 (5 bases). Trimming shortened V by 6 bases and J by 3 bases, and 15 bases separated the two germline ends. This CDR3 is built from 15 residues. CDR1 and CDR2 (germline): MNHEY, SVGAGI.

This rearrangement joins TRBV19 to TRBJ1-1, with TRBD1 matching 9 bases. This CDR3 has 15 residues. V was clipped by 7 bases and J by 5 bases; unmatched bases: 11. The germline V gene has CDR1 LNHDA and CDR2 SQIVND (reference sequence). DNA of the CDR3: TGTGCCAGTACCCCCCTCCCGGGACAGGGTACTGAAGCTTTCTTT. Translating it yields CASTPLPGQGTEAFF.

The V gene is TRBV10-3, the J gene TRBJ2-1; D not resolved. V shed 4 bases and J shed 0 bases, with 10 bases lying between them. Germline CDR1 and CDR2: ENHRY and SYGVKD. This CDR3 spans 15 amino acids. CDR3 coding DNA: TGTGCCATCAGTGCAGGTGTCGACTCCTACAATGAGCAGTTCTTC. Protein: CAISAGVDSYNEQFF.

The chain is built from TRBV21-1 and TRBJ1-5; the tabulated D call, TRBD1, remains unverified against the DNA. TRBV21-1 has pseudogene status. The CDR3 extends over 16 amino acids. CDR3 DNA: TGTGCCAGCAGCAAAGCACAGGGGGTTAGCAATCAGCCCCAGCATTTT. Its translation is CASSKAQGVSNQPQHF.

This clone was recorded only once. The J gene is TRBJ1-2, the V gene TRBV10-3, with 10 bases matching TRBD1. Germline values: CDR1 ENHRY, CDR2 SYGVKD. The CDR3 loop spans 13 amino acids. V gave up 3 bases and J gave up 7 bases; unmatched junction bases: 2. The CDR3 nucleotides are TGTGCCATCAGTGAAGGGACAGGGGTTGGCTACACCTTC. Protein: CAISEGTGVGYTF.

This clone was detected only once. J is TRBJ1-6 and V is TRBV6-5, with a weak D call TRBD1 (6 bases). The CDR3 contains 15 residues. V lost 5 bases and J 8 bases, leaving 16 bases between the germline ends. Germline V CDR1 and CDR2: MNHEY, SVGAGI. The CDR3 sequence: CASSRQGQGYSPLHF. DNA for the CDR3: TGTGCCAGCAGTCGGCAGGGTCAGGGGTATTCACCCCTCCACTTT.

The V and J genes are TRBV6-5 and TRBJ2-7; TRBD2 matches 9 bases. J lost 3 bases, V lost 5 bases, and 8 bases had no gene match. The CDR3 consists of 15 residues. Germline lookup yields CDR1 MNHEY and CDR2 SVGAGI. The CDR3 nucleotides are TGTGCCAGCAGTCACGCGGCGGGAGGGAACTACGAGCAGTACTTC. Its translation is CASSHAAGGNYEQYF.